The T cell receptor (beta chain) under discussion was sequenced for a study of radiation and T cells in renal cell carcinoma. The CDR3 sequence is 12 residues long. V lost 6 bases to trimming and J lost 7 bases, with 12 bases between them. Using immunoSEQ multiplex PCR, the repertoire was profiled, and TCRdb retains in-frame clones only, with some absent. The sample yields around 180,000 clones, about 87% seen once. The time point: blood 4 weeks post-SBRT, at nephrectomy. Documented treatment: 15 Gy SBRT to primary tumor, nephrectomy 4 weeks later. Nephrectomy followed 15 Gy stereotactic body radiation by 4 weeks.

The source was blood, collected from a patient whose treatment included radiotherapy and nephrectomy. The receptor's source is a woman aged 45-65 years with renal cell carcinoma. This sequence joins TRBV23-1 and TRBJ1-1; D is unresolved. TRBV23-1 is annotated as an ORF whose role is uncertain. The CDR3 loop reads CASRPPRLEAFF. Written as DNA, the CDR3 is TGCGCCAGCAGACCGCCAAGGCTTGAAGCTTTCTTT.